What follows are 30 T cell receptor beta chains derived from one specimen sequenced in a study of tumor-infiltrating lymphocytes in primary liver carcinoma (dated by TCRdb to 2017 to 2019). Without any cell sorting, total RNA and DNA were extracted together from about 20-30 mg of bulk tissue using the AllPrep DNA/RNA mini kit. Sequencing used an Illumina HiSeq 2500. TCRbeta-specific cDNA was reverse-transcribed from 500 to 550 ng total RNA using a constant-region primer and ProtoScript II reverse transcriptase. TCRbeta libraries were built with three nested multiplex PCR rounds, a slightly modified ARM-PCR procedure. The first two PCR rounds used multiplex TRBV1-TRBV30 forward primers with a Cbeta reverse primer, each for roughly 11 cycles. The public reads were run again by TCRdb, first through fastp at Q25 and then through MiXCR, and only productive beta chains were kept. Each record represents a unique CDR3 protein, reported with the most common genes and DNA among its rows. Within this sample are roughly 86,000 distinct CDR3 sequences, with roughly 70% of them counted one time only. The top ten hold 27% of the sample.

What was sequenced was tumor-adjacent normal liver tissue. These receptors were taken from a man between 40 and 49 years old with primary liver carcinoma and hepatitis B virus infection.

To note about this clonotype: Relative to the germline gene, one junction end is altered; a read error may explain this. The chain uses TRBV11-2 and TRBJ2-1; D perhaps matches TRBD2 (5 bases). CDR1 is SGHAT, CDR2 FQNNGV, per germline. The CDR3 covers 15 residues. As DNA, the CDR3 is TGTGCCAGCAGCCTAATTGGCGGACTTCCCTATGAACAGTTCTTC. Translated: CASSLIGGLPYEQFF.

Points on this clonotype: The missing conserved phenylalanine or tryptophan at the end of this CDR3 makes a read error likely. The rearrangement uses TRBV11-2 and TRBJ2-5; 8 bases agree with TRBD1. The V gene's germline CDR1 is SGHAT and CDR2 FQNNGV. This CDR3 contains 17 residues. V shed 1 base, J shed 2 bases, and the junction held 9 bases outside the gene matches. CDR3 nucleotide sequence: TGTGCCAGCAGCTTAGGTCAGGCGGACAGGGCGCAAGAGACCCAGTACCTC. As protein: CASSLGQADRAQETQYL.

Concerning this clonotype itself: One base away lies a much larger clone, so this may be a sequencing read error. The gene calls are TRBV5-6 and TRBJ1-1; 10 nucleotides agree with TRBD1. From germline, CDR1 is SGHDT and CDR2 YYEEEE. This CDR3 has 14 residues. Trimming cost V 6 bases and J 6 bases; bases outside gene matches: 8. In DNA, the CDR3 is TGTGCCAGCATCCTGCTGGACAGGGGGGCTGAAGCTTTCTTT. Encoded protein: CASILLDRGAEAFF.

Note on this clonotype: Because it lacks the conserved phenylalanine or tryptophan at the end, this CDR3 is likely a read error. V gene TRBV12-3 or TRBV12-4 combines with J gene TRBJ1-2; no clear D gene. V was cut by 5 bases and J by 7 bases, with 17 bases left in between. This CDR3 has 14 residues. The CDR3 here is CASSLRAGQAGYTI. DNA for the CDR3: TGTGCCAGCAGTCTTCGTGCAGGCCAGGCTGGCTACACCATC.

In regard to this clonotype: At one boundary the junction diverges from the germline segment, which might be a read error. The rearrangement joins TRBV11-1 to TRBJ2-4; a possible D gene is TRBD2 (5 bases). The CDR3 runs 14 residues. Germline V gives CDR1 SGHAT, CDR2 FQDESV (reference sequence). The CDR3 region is CASSQTLAKNIQLF. The CDR3 nucleotides are TGTGCCAGCAGCCAGACCCTAGCCAAAAACATTCAGTTGTTC.

The CDR3 DNA reads as TGTGCCAGCAGCCAAGGCCTACCGGGACAGGGGGTGGGGGAACAGTACTTC. This codes for CASSQGLPGQGVGEQYF. The chain recombines TRBV4-2 with TRBJ2-7; 11 nucleotides align to TRBD1. V was pared by 1 base and J by 10 bases, with 15 bases of the junction left unmatched. Per the germline V gene, CDR1 is LGHNA and CDR2 is YNFKEQ. The CDR3 extends over 17 amino acids.

This clonotype was detected ten times or more. The chain joins TRBV5-4 to TRBJ2-7; the D is unclear. Germline CDR1 and CDR2: SGHNT and YYREEE (reference sequence). The CDR3 runs to 12 residues. The V end was cut by 0 bases, the J end by 6 bases, with 7 bases between. The CDR3 DNA sequence: TGTGCCAGCAGCTTGGGGGTGAGCGAGCAGTACTTC. As protein: CASSLGVSEQYF.

Concerning this clonotype itself: A clone one base away is much larger, so this may be a read error. The chain carries TRBV14 and TRBJ2-7; 7 positions match TRBD2. The germline V gene has CDR1 SGHDN and CDR2 FVKESK. The CDR3 has 15 residues. The CDR3 here is CASSQGLAGVKEQCF. CDR3 DNA sequence: TGTGCCAGCAGCCAGGGACTGGCGGGAGTGAAAGAGCAGTGCTTC.

A note on this clonotype: This sequence may be a read error, since a much larger clone differs from it by one base. V is TRBV5-4 and J is TRBJ1-6; the match to TRBD1 covers 7 bases. This CDR3 has 15 residues. Per the germline V gene, CDR1 is SGHNT and CDR2 is YYREEE (reference sequence). CDR3 DNA sequence: TGTGCCAGCAGTTACGAGACAGGGTATAATTCACCCATCCACTTT. Translated: CASSYETGYNSPIHF.

This chain uses TRBV18 with TRBJ2-1; D remains ambiguous. Germline loops: CDR1 KGHSH, CDR2 LQKENI. V lost 0 bases, J lost 8 bases, and 5 bases lay in between. The CDR3 sequence is 12 residues long. CDR3 loop: CASSPPLDEQFF. In DNA, the CDR3 is TGTGCCAGCTCACCACCGTTAGATGAGCAGTTCTTC. Using reference TRBV18 and TRBJ2-1 for the parts outside the CDR3, the full variable domain is NAGVMQNPRHLVRRRGQEARLRCSPMKGHSHVYWYRQLPEEGLKFMVYLQKENIIDESGMPKERFSAEFPKEGPSILRIQQVVRGDSAAYFCASSPPLDEQFFGPGTRLTVL.

Of note for this clonotype: Compared with germline, one end of the junction differs, possibly owing to a read error. The V gene is TRBV4-1, the J gene TRBJ2-7; 10 bases agree with TRBD2. This CDR3 has 17 residues. Germline V lookup: CDR1 MGHRA, CDR2 YSYEKL. CDR3 region: CASSHGTGLAYSYEQCF. The CDR3 nucleotides read TGCGCCAGCAGCCACGGTACGGGACTAGCGTACTCCTACGAGCAGTGCTTC.

With respect to this clonotype: Because the CDR3 is missing its conserved closing phenylalanine or tryptophan, this is likely a read error. This chain connects TRBV11-1 to TRBJ2-3; TRBD1 matches at 7 bases. The DNA end is a closer match to TRBJ1-5, so the J assignment may be wrong. The germline V gene encodes CDR1 SGHAT and CDR2 FQDESV (reference sequence). There are 15 residues in the CDR3. The CDR3 loop is CASSLGRGRVVTQHV. In nucleotides, the CDR3 is TGTGCCAGCAGCTTAGGAAGGGGGCGCGTGGTTACGCAGCATGTT.

The J gene is TRBJ2-3, the V gene TRBV5-4; 9 bases align to TRBD1. V lost 2 bases to trimming and J lost 5 bases; unmatched junction nucleotides: 6. The CDR3 spans 15 residues. Germline CDR1 SGHNT, CDR2 YYREEE (reference sequence). CDR3 nucleotide sequence: TGTGCCAGCAGCTTCGTGGGACAGGGTGAAGATACGCAGTATTTT. It specifies CASSFVGQGEDTQYF.

This clonotype was detected many times. The J gene is TRBJ2-7, the V gene TRBV12-3 or TRBV12-4, with D possibly matching TRBD2 (5 bases). The CDR3 has 14 amino acids. Trimming shortened V by 6 bases and J by 2 bases, and 14 bases separated the two germline ends. CDR3 sequence (DNA): TGTGCCAGCAGCTCCGACCGGGGTGCCTACGAGCAGTACTTC. It is translated as CASSSDRGAYEQYF.

On this clonotype itself: Because the CDR3 is missing its conserved closing phenylalanine or tryptophan, this is likely a read error. The CDR3 nucleotides are TGCGCCAGCAGTCAGGAGGCCAGCGGCGAGCAGTACTCC. This sequence encodes CASSQEASGEQYS. The chain combines TRBV4-1 with TRBJ2-7, with a possible D match to TRBD2 (5 bases). V gave up 6 bases and J gave up 6 bases, with 15 bases separating them. Germline CDR1 is MGHRA and CDR2 is YSYEKL. The CDR3 is 13 amino acids.

This clonotype was counted between two and nine times. This may be a read error: a much more frequent sequence differs by one nucleotide. The chain has TRBV6-5 and TRBJ1-3; 9 bases are shared with TRBD1. CDR1 and CDR2 from the germline V gene are MNHEY and SVGAGI. There are 17 residues in the CDR3. The CDR3 DNA reads TGTGTCAGCAGTTACGGGGGACAGGGAGAAGGTGGAAACACCATATATTTT. Its protein is CVSSYGGQGEGGNTIYF.

This clonotype was seen at least ten times. V gene TRBV11-1 combines with J gene TRBJ2-2; D gene uncertain. CDR3 length equals 15 residues. Trimming left V 2 bases short and J 8 bases short, with 15 bases between. CDR1 and CDR2 from the germline V gene are SGHAT and FQDESV (reference sequence). The CDR3 nucleotides are TGTGCCAGCAGCTTAATGCGGTCCCCCGGAGGGGAGCTGTTTTTT. Amino acid sequence: CASSLMRSPGGELFF.

This clonotype was counted a few times. V gene TRBV28 combines with J gene TRBJ1-5; D is possibly TRBD1 (5 bases). CDR3 length equals 14 residues. V was pared by 7 bases and J by 7 bases, with 17 bases between. Germline V gives CDR1 MDHEN, CDR2 SYDVKM. The CDR3 sequence is CASTKGGAEQPQHF. The CDR3 region has the DNA TGTGCCAGCACCAAAGGAGGGGCGGAACAGCCCCAGCATTTT.

This clonotype showed up just a few times. The rearrangement uses TRBV30 and TRBJ2-5; 9 bases agree with TRBD1. The CDR3 has 12 residues. Looked up from germline, CDR1 is GTSNPN and CDR2 is SVGIG (reference sequence). V lost 5 bases to trimming and J lost 6 bases; unmatched junction nucleotides: 4. The CDR3, as DNA: TGTGCCTGGGAACAGGGGGCACAGACCCAGTACTTC. It yields the protein CAWEQGAQTQYF.

This clonotype was found once. Just one base apart from a much larger clone, this may be a read error. V usage is TRBV7-8 and J usage is TRBJ2-1; D is possibly TRBD2 (5 bases). The CDR3 is 14 amino acids. Trimming cost V 5 bases and J 4 bases, with 12 bases left between them. CDR1 is SGHVS, CDR2 FQNEAQ, per germline. DNA of the CDR3: TGTGCCAGCAGCAGTGAACTAGTTTACAATGAGCAGTTCTTC. Translating gives CASSSELVYNEQFF.

This clonotype was detected many times. The V call is TRBV6-6, the J call TRBJ1-1, with a tentative D call TRBD1 (6 bases). CDR1 and CDR2 from the germline V gene are MNHNY and SVGAGI (reference sequence). CDR3 size: 13 residues. V lost 6 bases and J lost 3, with 11 bases in between. In DNA, the CDR3 is TGTGCCAGCAGCGGCCAGGGGTACACTGAAGCTTTCTTT. Translating it yields CASSGQGYTEAFF.

With regard to this clonotype: A much larger clone lies a single base off, so this may be a read error. The chain is built from TRBV28 and TRBJ2-6, with D unclear. The CDR3 spans 14 residues. In germline, CDR1 is MDHEN, CDR2 SYDVKM. The CDR3 reads CAGSLGYGANVLTF. DNA of the CDR3: TGTGCCGGCAGTTTAGGGTATGGGGCCAACGTCCTGACTTTC.

This clonotype has ten or more counts. This chain uses TRBV12-3 or TRBV12-4 with TRBJ2-7; TRBD1 might be the D (8 bases). Trimming removed 3 bases at V and 4 bases at J, with 16 bases between. This CDR3 spans 15 amino acids. CDR3 region: CASSLGTGGGYEQYF. The CDR3 DNA is TGTGCCAGCAGTTTGGGCACAGGGGGAGGGTACGAGCAGTACTTC.

About this clonotype: Lacking the conserved final phenylalanine or tryptophan, this CDR3 likely reflects a read error. The chain is built from TRBV11-2 and TRBJ2-1, with 7 nucleotides matching TRBD2. The V gene's germline CDR1 is SGHAT and CDR2 FQNNGV. V was clipped by 5 bases and J by 9 bases; unmatched bases: 19. The CDR3 sequence is 17 residues long. CDR3 loop: CASSLLTWGRAGGEQFL. CDR3 bases: TGTGCCAGCAGCCTCCTAACATGGGGGAGGGCCGGCGGTGAGCAGTTCTTG.

Note on this clonotype: Given a much more abundant clone one base away, this may be a read error. This chain joins TRBV30 and TRBJ1-6; 8 bases agree with TRBD1. The CDR3 totals 14 residues. CDR1 and CDR2 from the germline V gene are GTSNPN and SVGIG (reference sequence). Losses at the gene ends were 1 base for V and 4 bases for J; bases not matched to a gene: 0. This CDR3 reads CAWSDRGYNSPLHF. CDR3 DNA sequence: TGTGCCTGGAGTGACAGGGGGTATAATTCACCCCTCCACTTT.

The chain is built from TRBV5-5 and TRBJ2-2, with a tentative D call TRBD2 (5 bases). The germline V and J ends were trimmed by 0 bases and 4 bases, with 13 bases remaining between them. The CDR3 is made up of 16 amino acids. Germline V gene data show CDR1 as SGHKS and CDR2 as YYEKEE (reference sequence). CDR3 bases: TGTGCCAGCAGCTTGGGGAGCGGCTTGAGCACCGGGGAGCTGTTTTTT. As protein: CASSLGSGLSTGELFF.

In the case of this clonotype: A much larger clonotype is one base distant, so this may be a read error. No conserved phenylalanine or tryptophan ends this CDR3, so it is likely a read error. CDR3: CASSLGGDYEQYY. The CDR3, as DNA: TGTGCCAGCAGTCTCGGGGGGGACTACGAGCAGTACTAC. The chain has TRBV5-5 and TRBJ2-7, with 8 nucleotides matching TRBD2. CDR1 is SGHKS, CDR2 YYEKEE, per germline (reference sequence). V was pared by 5 bases and J by 3 bases, with 4 bases of the junction left unmatched. This CDR3 contains 13 residues.

There are many counts of this clonotype. The CDR3 protein is CAISARGPPTGELFF. CDR3 coding DNA: TGTGCCATCAGTGCAAGAGGGCCTCCCACCGGGGAGCTGTTTTTT. The gene calls are TRBV10-3 and TRBJ2-2; the D gene is possibly TRBD2 (5 bases). V was cut by 4 bases and J by 4 bases, with 13 bases left in between. Germline lookup yields CDR1 ENHRY and CDR2 SYGVKD. CDR3 size: 15 residues.

This clonotype was seen repeatedly, ten times or more. V and J are TRBV7-9 and TRBJ2-7, with D hard to call. CDR3 size: 14 residues. The germline V gene encodes CDR1 SEHNR and CDR2 FQNEAQ (reference sequence). With 1 base removed from V and 6 bases from J, the gap between germline ends came to 13 bases. The CDR3 coding sequence is TGTGCCAGCAGCTTAGGCCCCCCACCCGGCGAGCAGTACTTC. Translating gives CASSLGPPPGEQYF.

As to this clonotype: An end of the junction does not agree with germline; a read error may underlie this. The chain links TRBV14 to TRBJ2-1; 14 positions match TRBD2. Per germline, CDR1 SGHDN and CDR2 FVKESK. This CDR3 has 16 residues. CDR3 bases: TGCGCCAGCAGCCCTCGGGGACTAGCGGGAGAATATGAGCAGTTCTTC. Amino acid sequence: CASSPRGLAGEYEQFF. The full variable domain, with the rest looked up from reference TRBV14 and TRBJ2-1, is EAGVTQFPSHSVIEKGQTVTLRCDPISGHDNLYWYRRVMGKEIKFLLHFVKESKQDESGMPNNRFLAERTGGTYSTLKVQPAELEDSGVYFCASSPRGLAGEYEQFFGPGTRLTVL.